This T cell receptor beta chain is drawn from a study of cytomegalovirus exposure and HLA in healthy donors. Turning to the study itself: For the roughly 370 genotyped donors, more than 80% fell within the Caucasian-associated ancestry cluster. Study findings and constraints: Earlier findings revealed that most TCR beta V segments proved productive either about 87% or about 30% of the time.

The ends lost 5 bases at V and 0 bases at J; junction bases unmatched: 3. The germline CDR1 and CDR2 sequences are SGDLS and YYNGEE. The CDR3 contains 14 residues. The PCR used 60 Vbeta and 13 Jbeta primers. The data were produced by immunoSEQ multiplex PCR, yet TCRdb's version contains in-frame clones alone and is incomplete. Of under 200,000 clones detected, around 84% appear once; the ten largest clones hold roughly 6.5%. For this clone: Its target is unknown.

Sequenced: PBMCs. The genes are TRBV9 and TRBJ1-2, with 8 bases matching TRBD1. This sequence originates from a man between 50 and 59 years old in good health and CMV-seropositive. CDR3 nucleotide sequence: TGTGCCAGCAGTGCCAGGGGGCCTAACTATGGCTACACCTTC. Its translation is CASSARGPNYGYTF.